This entry features one TCR beta chain sequence. CDR3 size: 16 residues. Germline V gene lookup returns CDR1 MDHEN and CDR2 SYDVKM. The V end lost 3 bases, the J end lost 0 bases, and 15 bases lay between the germline ends. This sample was included in a study of cytomegalovirus exposure and HLA in healthy donors. Primers: 60 Vbeta forward and 13 Jbeta reverse. This table comes from immunoSEQ multiplex PCR, and its TCRdb copy is limited to in-frame clones, with some not included. The repertoire holds about 180,000 clones, with over 75% as singletons. V is TRBV28 and J is TRBJ2-7; no clear D. The TCR comes from a woman aged 50 to 60 in good health and CMV-seronegative. The sample was PBMCs. CDR3 in amino acids: CASSFPGEAFSYEQYF. Here the CDR3 DNA reads TGTGCCAGCAGTTTCCCCGGAGAGGCCTTCTCCTACGAGCAGTACTTC.